Sequencing of this TCR beta chain was carried out in a study of radiotherapy plus CTLA-4 blockade in lung cancer. After removal of 5 bases from V and 8 bases from J, the junction contained 8 bases not matched to a gene. Per the germline V gene, CDR1 is MNHNS and CDR2 is SASEGT. CDR3 length equals 13 residues. The protocol was immunoSEQ multiplex PCR, while the TCRdb copy is restricted to in-frame clones and leaves out a portion. The sample holds approximately 81,000 clones, around 79% seen once. This chain links TRBV6-1 with TRBJ1-2, with 7 positions matching TRBD1. Sequencing was performed on peripheral blood, taken from a patient treated with radiotherapy plus ipilimumab. The receptor was isolated from a human donor with non-small cell lung cancer who had a partial response to radiotherapy plus ipilimumab. Some clones in this sample may be carry-over from other donors' samples. The CDR3 sequence is CASSPDRDGGYTF. The CDR3 coding sequence is TGTGCCAGCAGTCCCGACAGGGATGGAGGCTACACCTTC.